A single sample gave rise to the 14 T cell receptor beta chains below, sequenced in a study of blood T cells in healthy people across ages. The second PCR ran roughly 7 to 11 cycles with a sample-barcoded 5' primer and J-beta primers. TCRdb re-called the 5' RACE reads with MiXCR, one entry per CDR3 protein. The sample comprises 780,000 or so distinct CDR3 sequences, 25% of which are singletons, and 3% to 4.5% rests with the top ten. The sample was also linked to a second study, of T cells of mothers and their children.

Sequencing used blood. These receptors all stem from a boy aged 5 to 17 in good health.

The gene calls are TRBV6-5 and TRBJ1-1; no clear D gene. CDR1 is MNHEY, CDR2 SVGAGI, per germline. The V end lost 4 bases, the J end lost 8 bases, and 17 bases lay between the germline ends. The CDR3 has 14 amino acids. The CDR3 DNA reads TGTGCCAGCAGTTCAAATGAAAGAGTTACCGAAGCTTTCTTT. Protein: CASSSNERVTEAFF.

This clonotype was counted a few times. The chain links TRBV20-1 to TRBJ1-1; D gene ambiguous. V was shortened by 3 bases and J by 8 bases, with 19 bases between the two germline ends. From germline, CDR1 is DFQATT and CDR2 SNEGSKA (reference sequence). The CDR3 totals 14 residues. The CDR3 nucleotides read TGCAGTGCTAGGGTAGAGCCGGGCTCGGCCGAAGCTTTCTTT. It specifies CSARVEPGSAEAFF.

V usage is TRBV3-1 and J usage is TRBJ1-5; D remains ambiguous. Germline CDR1 and CDR2: LGHDT and YNNKEL (reference sequence). Trimming shortened V by 3 bases and J by 2 bases, and 14 bases separated the two germline ends. The CDR3 extends over 16 amino acids. The CDR3 loop is CASSQAYGLGNQPQHF. CDR3 in DNA: TGTGCCAGCAGCCAGGCTTACGGGCTAGGCAATCAGCCCCAGCATTTT.

This clonotype was counted between two and nine times. The chain recombines TRBV12-3 or TRBV12-4 with TRBJ1-1, with D maybe TRBD1 (5 bases). The CDR3 spans 13 residues. V gave up 7 bases and J gave up 1 base, with 10 bases separating them. The CDR3 nucleotides read TGTGCCAGCATCCGGGGCGGGAACACTGAAGCTTTCTTT. Its protein is CASIRGGNTEAFF.

The chain links TRBV25-1 to TRBJ2-7; D is perhaps TRBD1 (5 bases). V lost 9 bases, J lost 4 bases, and 16 bases lay in between. Germline V gene sequence: CDR1 MGHDK, CDR2 SYGVNS. There are 13 residues in the CDR3. The CDR3 DNA is TGTGCCAGTGCAGGGCCCAGCGAGTACGAGCAGTACTTC. Translation gives CASAGPSEYEQYF.

The gene calls are TRBV6-2 or TRBV6-3 and TRBJ2-1; TRBD2 matches 8 bases. This CDR3 has 13 amino acids. The germline gives CDR1 MNHEY, CDR2 SVGEGT. Trimming cost V 6 bases and J 7 bases; bases outside gene matches: 5. Written as DNA, the CDR3 is TGTGCCAGCAGACAGGCGGGAGGTAATGAGCAGTTCTTC. Protein sequence: CASRQAGGNEQFF.

V and J are TRBV12-3 or TRBV12-4 and TRBJ2-5; D may match TRBD1 or TRBD2 (5 bases each). The J call is uncertain, as TRBJ2-7 better fits the DNA end. The CDR3 spans 15 residues. The CDR3 region has the DNA TGTGCCAGCAGTGGGCCCGTGGGGGATTCGTACGAGCAGTACTTC. Its translation: CASSGPVGDSYEQYF.

The V and J genes are TRBV28 and TRBJ1-5; D may be TRBD1 (5 bases). Per the germline V gene, CDR1 is MDHEN and CDR2 is SYDVKM. Between the trimmed V and J ends, which lost 6 bases and 3 bases, there was a span of 24 bases. The length of the CDR3 is 18 residues. This CDR3 reads CASRPFIFRRESNQPQHF. DNA of the CDR3: TGTGCCAGCAGACCCTTTATTTTTCGCAGGGAGTCCAATCAGCCCCAGCATTTT. Based on the CDR3 plus reference TRBV28 and TRBJ1-5, the full variable domain is DVKVTQSSRYLVKRTGEKVFLECVQDMDHENMFWYRQDPGLGLRLIYFSYDVKMKEKGDIPEGYSVSREKKERFSLILESASTNQTSMYLCASRPFIFRRESNQPQHFGDGTRLSIL.

The chain has TRBV7-2 and TRBJ2-7; maybe TRBD1 (6 bases). V lost 1 base to trimming and J lost 4 bases, with 11 bases between them. The germline V gene encodes CDR1 SGHTA and CDR2 FQGNSA. This CDR3 comprises 14 residues. CDR3 in DNA: TGTGCCAGCAGCTTAGTCCAGGGGCAATACGAGCAGTACTTC. Its protein product is CASSLVQGQYEQYF.

The chain carries TRBV18 and TRBJ2-3, with TRBD1 identical over 10 bases. The CDR3 covers 16 residues. Germline loops: CDR1 KGHSH, CDR2 LQKENI. V lost 0 bases, J lost 4 bases, and 4 bases stayed unmatched. CDR3: CASSPPGQGLSDTQYF. The CDR3 nucleotides read TGTGCCAGCTCACCACCGGGACAGGGGTTGTCAGATACGCAGTATTTT. Combining the CDR3 with reference TRBV18 and TRBJ2-3 gives the whole variable domain NAGVMQNPRHLVRRRGQEARLRCSPMKGHSHVYWYRQLPEEGLKFMVYLQKENIIDESGMPKERFSAEFPKEGPSILRIQQVVRGDSAAYFCASSPPGQGLSDTQYFGPGTRLTVL.

This clonotype turned up a few times. CDR3 in DNA: TGCAGTGCTAGAGATTTCCTGGACAGGGCCCAAGAGACCCAGTACTTC. Translated: CSARDFLDRAQETQYF. This chain uses TRBV20-1 with TRBJ2-5; 8 bases are a match to TRBD1. Germline V gene data show CDR1 as DFQATT and CDR2 as SNEGSKA (reference sequence). The CDR3 length is 16 residues. The junction had 7 bases not matched to a gene; V was cut back by 0 bases and J by 1 base.

This clonotype has only a few counts. The gene calls are TRBV11-2 and TRBJ2-5; D uncertain. The CDR3 is 13 residues long. Germline V CDR1 and CDR2: SGHAT, FQNNGV. V lost 5 bases to trimming and J lost 6 bases, with 13 bases between them. In nucleotides, the CDR3 is TGTGCCAGCAGCCCCGAGCCTTTGAAGACCCAGTACTTC. Translating gives CASSPEPLKTQYF.

This clonotype appeared many times. Mismatch with germline at one junction end may stem from a read error. The chain joins TRBV27 to TRBJ2-7, with 8 bases lining up with TRBD2. Germline CDR1 and CDR2: MNHEY and SMNVEV (reference sequence). The CDR3 has 13 residues. DNA of the CDR3: TGCGCCAGCAGCCTCGGGAGGGCCTACGAGCAGTACTTC. Encoded protein: CASSLGRAYEQYF.

The chain recombines TRBV7-2 with TRBJ2-1; D gene ambiguous. The CDR3 spans 15 residues. Germline loops: CDR1 SGHTA, CDR2 FQGNSA. Trimming took off 5 bases at V and 8 bases at J, with 19 bases between the two ends. In DNA, the CDR3 is TGTGCCAGCAGCCTAGACACCGGGTTTTTCGATGAGCAGTTCTTC. Its translation is CASSLDTGFFDEQFF.